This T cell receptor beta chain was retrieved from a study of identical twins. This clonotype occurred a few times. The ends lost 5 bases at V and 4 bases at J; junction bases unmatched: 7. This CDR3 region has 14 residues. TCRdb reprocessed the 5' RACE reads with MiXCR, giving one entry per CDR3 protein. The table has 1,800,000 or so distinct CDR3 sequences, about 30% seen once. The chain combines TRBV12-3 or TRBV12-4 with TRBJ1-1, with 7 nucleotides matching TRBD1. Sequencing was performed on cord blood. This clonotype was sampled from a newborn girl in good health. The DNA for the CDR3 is TGTGCCAGCAGTGGACGGACAGGACCCACTGAAGCTTTCTTT. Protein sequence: CASSGRTGPTEAFF.